One T cell receptor beta chain is described in this entry. Germline V CDR1 and CDR2: MNHEY, SVGAGI. The CDR3 loop spans 15 amino acids. V shed 6 bases, J shed 0 bases, and the junction held 6 bases outside the gene matches. This sample is drawn from a study of blood T cell repertoires in COVID-19. In the study overall: Samples taken during acute and convalescent COVID-19 were collected in the United States, Italy and Spain. T cells, B-cell-depleted T cells, or PBMCs provided the cDNA or gDNA that served as material.

The authors' processing: Estimates of nucleated cell counts were drawn from the amplification of reference gene primers. Sequencing was performed with immunoSEQ multiplex PCR; in TCRdb, only in-frame clones are kept and a portion is missing. D and trimming were read from the DNA, whereas the V and J calls and clone size are those reported in that table. The sample yields some 140,000 clones, about 90% seen once. The TCR originated in a man aged 45-65 years with acute or convalescent COVID-19. J is TRBJ1-2 and V is TRBV6-5; 8 bases map to TRBD1. The sample consisted of peripheral blood. The CDR3 nucleotides read TGTGCCAGCAGAGCTTTGACAGGGGCTAACTATGGCTACACCTTC. Protein sequence: CASRALTGANYGYTF.